This record covers a single T cell receptor (beta chain). There is no known antigen for this receptor. One base away there is no much larger clone; base qualities are not given. These data come from a study of blood T cells in healthy people across ages (dated by TCRdb to between 2015 and 2016). Regarding the research as a whole: In model experiments, template switching captured roughly one uniquely barcoded TCR beta cDNA molecule for every two T cells. The study measured age-related changes in TCR beta repertoire diversity using deep sequencing normalized with unique cDNA molecular identifiers. For two donors (one aged 18 to 30 and one aged 80 or older), the study analyzed two additional independent replicas of 1 million unique cDNA reads from the same blood draw. To avoid experimental bias, donors of different ages were randomly spread across the sequencing lanes. The donors were divided into four age groups: young (average around 16 years), middle-aged (approximately 42), aged (roughly 60) and long-lived (roughly 82). Findings and caveats that apply to the study as a whole: As age increased, observed TCR beta diversity per million T cells dropped in a roughly linear way, and a significant reduction was already evident by age roughly 40. Observed TCR beta diversity correlated strongly with the percentage of naive T cells measured by flow cytometry. Since profiling was done on bulk unsorted PBMCs, naive and antigen-experienced compartments could not be conclusively compared. Compared with the aged group, the long-lived group had more naive CD4+ T cells, fewer expanded clones and increased TCR diversity, suggesting age selection. Because donor CMV infection status was unknown, age-related changes in expanded clonotypes were potentially confounded. Estimates of total diversity based on one million sequenced T cells were considered lower bounds and underestimates.

The method was 5' RACE. Sequencing instrument: Illumina HiSeq 2500. A second roughly 6 to 12 cycle PCR used a sample-barcoded 5' primer and a J-beta primer mix. Each TCR beta cDNA molecule received a unique molecular identifier from a template-switch 5' adaptor carrying 12 random nucleotides. Each sample yielded at least 2.5 million CDR3-containing paired-end reads. All of the RNA was converted into first-strand cDNA using the Mint cDNA synthesis kit, with a TRBC-specific oligonucleotide serving as the primer. Following uracil-DNA glycosylase treatment, all cDNA underwent a first 18-cycle PCR with the universal primers M1SS and BC2_uni_R. Turning to the authors' computational methods: For normalization, 1 million high-quality reads were randomly selected from each sample, with every read carrying a distinct molecular identifier. Instead of being binned into consensus sequences, reads that shared molecular identifiers were thrown out. MiTCR, run with a Q25 quality threshold and the strictest error-elimination algorithm, handled CDR3 identification, clonotype clustering and error correction. A nonparametric unseen species model with Euler transformation was used to estimate lower-bound total TCR beta diversity. TCRdb reprocessing: public reads trimmed at Q25 with fastp, clones called with MiXCR, in-frame beta chains kept. Here each entry gathers all rows of one CDR3 protein and keeps the most common genes and DNA. The authors' filters were not applied to this entry. The sample profile shows about 1.6 million distinct CDR3 sequences; almost 35% of them were found once. Approximately 10% of the sample rests with the top ten.

CDR1 and CDR2 are read off the germline V gene as MNHEY and SVGEGT. The germline V end is reduced by 5 bases and the J end by 3 bases; junction bases left unmatched: 18. There are 18 amino acids in the CDR3, from cysteine to phenylalanine inclusive. This entry keeps only the CDR3 DNA: 54 bases, framed from base 1. Donors were under 40 systemically healthy Caucasian individuals from Russia aged roughly 6 to 90 years. Around 10 milliliters of peripheral blood were drawn from each donor into EDTA-treated Vacutainer tubes. Ficoll-Paque density-gradient centrifugation was used to isolate PBMCs, with at least 6.5 million per sample. Trizol reagent was used to extract total RNA from the PBMCs, yielding at least 6 micrograms per sample. The percentages of naive CD45RAhigh/CD27high T cells were determined by flow cytometry on a PBMC aliquot from every donor.

Recombination linked TRBV6-2 or TRBV6-3 to TRBJ2-7, with 8 bases aligning to TRBD2. Sequenced material: blood. This clonotype was obtained from a young woman in good health. The encoded CDR3 is CASSDPSGRRSYYYEQYF. The DNA sequence reads TGTGCCAGCAGTGACCCAAGCGGGAGAAGGTCATATTACTACGAGCAGTACTTC.